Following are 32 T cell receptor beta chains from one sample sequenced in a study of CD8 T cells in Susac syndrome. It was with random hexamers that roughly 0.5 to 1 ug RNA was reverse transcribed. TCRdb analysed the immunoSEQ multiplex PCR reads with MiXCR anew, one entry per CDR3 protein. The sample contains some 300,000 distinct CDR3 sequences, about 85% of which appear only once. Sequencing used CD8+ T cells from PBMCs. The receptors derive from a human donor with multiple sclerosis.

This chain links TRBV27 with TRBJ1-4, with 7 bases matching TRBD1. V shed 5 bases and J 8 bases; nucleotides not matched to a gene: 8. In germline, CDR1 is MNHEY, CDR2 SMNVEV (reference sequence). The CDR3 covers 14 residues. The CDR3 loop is CASSNRGRDEKLFF. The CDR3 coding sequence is TGTGCCAGCAGTAACAGGGGAAGGGACGAAAAACTGTTTTTT.

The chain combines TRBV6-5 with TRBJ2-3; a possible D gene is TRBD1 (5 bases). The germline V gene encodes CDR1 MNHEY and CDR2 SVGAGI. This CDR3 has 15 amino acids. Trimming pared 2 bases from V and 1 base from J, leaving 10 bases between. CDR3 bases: TGTGCCAGCAGTTACCGCCCAGGGCGCACAGATACGCAGTATTTT. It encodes CASSYRPGRTDTQYF.

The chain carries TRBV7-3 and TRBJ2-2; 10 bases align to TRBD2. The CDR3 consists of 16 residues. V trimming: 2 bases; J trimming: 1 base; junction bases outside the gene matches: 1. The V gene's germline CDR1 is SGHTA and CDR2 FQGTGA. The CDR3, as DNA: TGTGCCAGCAGCTTAGGACTAGCGGTGAACACCGGGGAGCTGTTTTTT. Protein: CASSLGLAVNTGELFF.

The CDR3 reads CASSSYRQVYEQYF. The DNA of the CDR3 is TGTGCCAGCAGTTCATACAGACAGGTCTACGAGCAGTACTTC. The chain links TRBV6-5 to TRBJ2-7, with D possibly being TRBD1 (6 bases). CDR1 is MNHEY and CDR2 is SVGAGI in the germline V gene. The CDR3 runs 14 residues. V was cut by 4 bases and J by 3 bases, with 13 bases left in between.

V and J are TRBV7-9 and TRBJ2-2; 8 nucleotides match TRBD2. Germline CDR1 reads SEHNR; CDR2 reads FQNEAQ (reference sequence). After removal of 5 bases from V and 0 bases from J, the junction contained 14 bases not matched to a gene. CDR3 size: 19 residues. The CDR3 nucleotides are TGTGCCAGCAGCCACCTAGGAGCGGGGGTACCCGCGAACACCGGGGAGCTGTTTTTT. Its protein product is CASSHLGAGVPANTGELFF.

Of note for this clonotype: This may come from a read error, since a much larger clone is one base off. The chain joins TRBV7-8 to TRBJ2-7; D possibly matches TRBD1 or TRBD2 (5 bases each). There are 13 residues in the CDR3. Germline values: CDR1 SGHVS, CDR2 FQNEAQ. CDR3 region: CASSLGGTYEQHF. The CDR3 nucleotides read TGTGCCAGCAGCTTAGGGGGGACCTACGAGCAGCACTTC.

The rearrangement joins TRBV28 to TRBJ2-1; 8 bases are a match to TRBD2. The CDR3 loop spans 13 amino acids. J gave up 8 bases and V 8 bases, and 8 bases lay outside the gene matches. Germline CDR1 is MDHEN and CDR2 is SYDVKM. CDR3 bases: TGTGCCAGCCGGGAGGGAGGGCCTTATGAGCAGTTCTTC. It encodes CASREGGPYEQFF.

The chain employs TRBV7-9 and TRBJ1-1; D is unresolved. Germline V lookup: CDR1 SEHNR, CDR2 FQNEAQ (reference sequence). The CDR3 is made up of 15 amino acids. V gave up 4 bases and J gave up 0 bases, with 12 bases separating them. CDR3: CASSSQMSVNTEAFF. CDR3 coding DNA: TGTGCCAGCAGCTCTCAAATGTCGGTGAACACTGAAGCTTTCTTT.

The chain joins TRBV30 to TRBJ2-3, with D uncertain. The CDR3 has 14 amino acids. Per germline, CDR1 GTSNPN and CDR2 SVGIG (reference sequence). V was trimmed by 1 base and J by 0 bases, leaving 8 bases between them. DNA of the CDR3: TGTGCCTGGAGTGCGAGTTCTAGCACAGATACGCAGTATTTT. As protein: CAWSASSSTDTQYF.

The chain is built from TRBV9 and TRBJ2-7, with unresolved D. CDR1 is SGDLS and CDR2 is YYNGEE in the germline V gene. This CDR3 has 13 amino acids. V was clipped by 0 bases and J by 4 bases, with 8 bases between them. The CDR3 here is CASSVAPYYEQYF. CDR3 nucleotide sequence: TGTGCCAGCAGCGTAGCCCCCTATTACGAGCAGTACTTC.

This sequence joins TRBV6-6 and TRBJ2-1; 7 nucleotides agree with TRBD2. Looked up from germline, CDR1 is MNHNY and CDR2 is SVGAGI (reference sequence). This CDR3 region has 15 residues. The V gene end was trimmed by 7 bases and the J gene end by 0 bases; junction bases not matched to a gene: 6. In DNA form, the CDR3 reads TGTGCCAGCAACCTGCGGGAGAGCTCCTACAATGAGCAGTTCTTC. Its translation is CASNLRESSYNEQFF.

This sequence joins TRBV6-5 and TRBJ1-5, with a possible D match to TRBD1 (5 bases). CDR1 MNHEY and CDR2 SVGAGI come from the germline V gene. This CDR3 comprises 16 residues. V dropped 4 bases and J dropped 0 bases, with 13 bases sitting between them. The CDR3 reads CASSSSSTDSNQPQHF. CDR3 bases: TGTGCCAGCAGTTCGTCCTCGACAGATAGCAATCAGCCCCAGCATTTT.

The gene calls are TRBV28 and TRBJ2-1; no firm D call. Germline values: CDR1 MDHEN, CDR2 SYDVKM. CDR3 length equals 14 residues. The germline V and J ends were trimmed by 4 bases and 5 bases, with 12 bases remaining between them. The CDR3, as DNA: TGTGCCAGCAGTTCGGTTGACGGAGACAATGAGCAGTTCTTC. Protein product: CASSSVDGDNEQFF.

DNA for the CDR3: TGTGCCAGCAGCTTTAGAGCCTACGAGCAGTACTTC. Protein sequence: CASSFRAYEQYF. This chain joins TRBV7-9 and TRBJ2-7, with unresolved D. Looked up from germline, CDR1 is SEHNR and CDR2 is FQNEAQ (reference sequence). The CDR3 is 12 amino acids. Trimming left V 3 bases short and J 2 bases short, with 5 bases between.

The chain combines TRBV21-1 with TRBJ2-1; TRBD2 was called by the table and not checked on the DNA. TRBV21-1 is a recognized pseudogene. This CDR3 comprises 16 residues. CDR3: CASSSPGLASYNEQFF. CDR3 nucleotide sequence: TGTGCCAGCAGCAGCCCGGGACTAGCGTCATACAATGAGCAGTTCTTC.

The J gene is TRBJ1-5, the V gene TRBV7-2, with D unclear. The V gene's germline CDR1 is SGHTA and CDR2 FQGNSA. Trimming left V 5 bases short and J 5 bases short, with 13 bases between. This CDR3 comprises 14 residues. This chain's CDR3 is CASSPRLVDQPQHF. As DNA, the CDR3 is TGTGCCAGCAGCCCTCGGTTGGTCGATCAGCCCCAGCATTTT.

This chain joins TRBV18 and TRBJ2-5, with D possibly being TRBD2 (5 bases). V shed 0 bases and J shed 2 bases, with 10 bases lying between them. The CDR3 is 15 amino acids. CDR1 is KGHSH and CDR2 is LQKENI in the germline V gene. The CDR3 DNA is TGTGCCAGCTCACCACCGTCCGGGGATCAAGAGACCCAGTACTTC. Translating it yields CASSPPSGDQETQYF.

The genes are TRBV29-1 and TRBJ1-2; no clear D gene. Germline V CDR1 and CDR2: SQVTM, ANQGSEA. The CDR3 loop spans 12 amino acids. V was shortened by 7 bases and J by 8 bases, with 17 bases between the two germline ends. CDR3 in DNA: TGCAGCGCTCCGGGCCATGAAATGGGCTACACCTTC. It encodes CSAPGHEMGYTF.

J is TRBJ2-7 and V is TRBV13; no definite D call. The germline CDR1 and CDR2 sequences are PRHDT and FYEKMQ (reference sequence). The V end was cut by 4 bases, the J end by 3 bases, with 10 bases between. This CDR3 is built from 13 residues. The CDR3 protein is CASSSGRYYEQYF. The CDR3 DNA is TGTGCCAGCAGCTCGGGCAGATACTACGAGCAGTACTTC.

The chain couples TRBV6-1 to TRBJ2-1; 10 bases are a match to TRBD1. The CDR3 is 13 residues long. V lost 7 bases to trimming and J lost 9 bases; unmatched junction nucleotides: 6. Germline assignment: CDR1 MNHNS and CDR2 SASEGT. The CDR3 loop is CASNRDRGREQFF. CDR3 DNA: TGTGCCAGCAACAGGGACAGGGGTCGTGAGCAGTTCTTC.

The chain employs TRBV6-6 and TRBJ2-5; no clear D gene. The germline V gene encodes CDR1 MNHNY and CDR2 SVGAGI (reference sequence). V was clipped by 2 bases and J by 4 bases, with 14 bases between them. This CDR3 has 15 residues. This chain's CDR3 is CASSYGFGYRETQYF. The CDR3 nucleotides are TGTGCCAGCAGTTACGGGTTTGGATACCGAGAGACCCAGTACTTC.

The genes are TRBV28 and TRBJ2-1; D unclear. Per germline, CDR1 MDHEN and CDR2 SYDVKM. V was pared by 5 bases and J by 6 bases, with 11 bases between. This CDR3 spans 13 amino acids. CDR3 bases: TGTGCCAGCAGTCCCCCCCTACCCAATGAGCAGTTCTTC. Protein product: CASSPPLPNEQFF.

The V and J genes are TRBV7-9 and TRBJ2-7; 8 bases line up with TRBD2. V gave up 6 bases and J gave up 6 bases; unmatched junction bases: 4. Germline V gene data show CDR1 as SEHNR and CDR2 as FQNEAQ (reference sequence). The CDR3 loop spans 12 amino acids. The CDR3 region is CASRSGTSEQYF. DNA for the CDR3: TGTGCCAGCAGAAGCGGGACTAGCGAGCAGTACTTC.

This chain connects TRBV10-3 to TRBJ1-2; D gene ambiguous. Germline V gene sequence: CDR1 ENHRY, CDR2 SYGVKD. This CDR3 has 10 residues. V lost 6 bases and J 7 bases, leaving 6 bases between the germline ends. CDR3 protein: CAIREPGYTF. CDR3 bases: TGTGCCATCAGGGAACCTGGCTACACCTTC.

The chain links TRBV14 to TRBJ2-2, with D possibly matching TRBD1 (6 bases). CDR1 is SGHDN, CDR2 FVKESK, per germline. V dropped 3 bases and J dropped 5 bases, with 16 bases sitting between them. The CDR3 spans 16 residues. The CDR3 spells CASSHDPGVMTGELFF. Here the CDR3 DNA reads TGTGCCAGCAGCCATGACCCAGGGGTGATGACCGGGGAGCTGTTTTTT. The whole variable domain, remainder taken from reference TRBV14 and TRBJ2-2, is EAGVTQFPSHSVIEKGQTVTLRCDPISGHDNLYWYRRVMGKEIKFLLHFVKESKQDESGMPNNRFLAERTGGTYSTLKVQPAELEDSGVYFCASSHDPGVMTGELFFGEGSRLTVL.

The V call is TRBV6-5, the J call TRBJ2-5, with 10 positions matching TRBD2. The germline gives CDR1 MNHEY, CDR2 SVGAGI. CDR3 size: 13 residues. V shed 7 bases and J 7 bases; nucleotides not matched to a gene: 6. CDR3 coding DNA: TGTGCCAGCACCCCGAGACTAGCGGGGACCCAGTACTTC. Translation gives CASTPRLAGTQYF.

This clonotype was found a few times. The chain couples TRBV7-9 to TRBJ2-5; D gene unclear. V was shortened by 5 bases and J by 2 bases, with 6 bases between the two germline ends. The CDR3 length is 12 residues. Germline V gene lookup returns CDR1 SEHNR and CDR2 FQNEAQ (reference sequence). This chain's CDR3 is CASSNRQETQYF. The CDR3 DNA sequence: TGTGCCAGCAGCAATCGACAAGAGACCCAGTACTTC.

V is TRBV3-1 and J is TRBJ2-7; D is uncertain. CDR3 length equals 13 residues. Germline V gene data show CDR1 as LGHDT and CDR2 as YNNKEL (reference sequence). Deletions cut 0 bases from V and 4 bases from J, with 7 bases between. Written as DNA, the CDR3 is TGTGCCAGCAGCCAAGACAATCCTTACGAGCAGTACTTC. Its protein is CASSQDNPYEQYF.

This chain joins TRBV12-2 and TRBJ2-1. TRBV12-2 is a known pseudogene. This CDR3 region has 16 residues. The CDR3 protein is CASRLEGGSSYNEQFF. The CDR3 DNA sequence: TGTGCAAGTCGCTTAGAAGGCGGCAGCTCCTACAATGAGCAGTTCTTC.

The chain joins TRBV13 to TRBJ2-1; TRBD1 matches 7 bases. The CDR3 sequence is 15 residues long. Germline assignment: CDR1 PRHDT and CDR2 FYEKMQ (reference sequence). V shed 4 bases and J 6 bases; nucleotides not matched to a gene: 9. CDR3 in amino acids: CASSSGGVVGNEQFF. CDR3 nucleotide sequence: TGTGCCAGCAGCTCAGGGGGAGTAGTGGGCAATGAGCAGTTCTTC.

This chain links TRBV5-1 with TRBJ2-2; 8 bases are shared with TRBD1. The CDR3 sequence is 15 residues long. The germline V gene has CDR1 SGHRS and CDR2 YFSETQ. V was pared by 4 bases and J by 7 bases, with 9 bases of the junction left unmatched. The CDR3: CASSRMDRVIGELFF. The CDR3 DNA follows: TGCGCCAGCAGCCGAATGGACAGGGTGATCGGGGAGCTGTTTTTT.

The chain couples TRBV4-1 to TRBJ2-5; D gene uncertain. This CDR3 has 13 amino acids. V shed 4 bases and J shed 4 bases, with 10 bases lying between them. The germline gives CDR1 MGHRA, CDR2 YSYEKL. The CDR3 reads CASSRGRLETQYF. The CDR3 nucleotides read TGCGCCAGCAGCCGCGGACGGCTAGAGACCCAGTACTTC.